The 20 T cell receptor beta chains below were found in one sample sequenced in a study of T cell responses to AZD1222 COVID-19 vaccine. Repertoires were generated with immunoSEQ multiplex PCR, while TCRdb's copy carries only in-frame clones and drops some. The sample shows around 200,000 clones, around nine tenths of them seen only once. Sample: peripheral blood, taken on day 0 of AZD1222 vaccination. The receptors were gathered from an adult in good health.

The chain recombines TRBV28 with TRBJ1-6, with TRBD1 matching over 8 bases. The CDR3 runs to 15 residues. V gave up 6 bases and J gave up 13 bases; unmatched junction bases: 14. CDR1 is MDHEN, CDR2 SYDVKM, per germline. CDR3 bases: TGTGCCAGCAGCCTGGAGCGGGGACAGGAAATCCCCCTCCACTTT. Amino acids: CASSLERGQEIPLHF.

The chain combines TRBV5-1 with TRBJ2-3; 7 bases are a match to TRBD2. The CDR3 loop spans 14 amino acids. J gave up 4 bases and V 4 bases, and 6 bases lay outside the gene matches. Germline values: CDR1 SGHRS, CDR2 YFSETQ. The CDR3 nucleotides read TGCGCCAGCAGCATTACCGGGGGGTCAGATACGCAGTATTTT. It yields the protein CASSITGGSDTQYF.

A single count supports this clone. The rearrangement joins TRBV2 to TRBJ2-3; TRBD2 matches 8 bases. Germline CDR1 SNHLY, CDR2 FYNNEI. The CDR3 contains 16 residues. The trim removed 4 bases at V and 0 bases at J, leaving 6 bases unmatched. CDR3 DNA: TGTGCCAGCAGTGGGCCAGCGGGGGCTAGCACAGATACGCAGTATTTT. This codes for CASSGPAGASTDTQYF.

This clone was found once. CDR3 residues: CASSEGGRAGQPQHF. The CDR3 bases are TGTGCCAGCAGCGAGGGCGGCAGGGCCGGTCAGCCCCAGCATTTT. The rearrangement joins TRBV9 to TRBJ1-5; D is possibly TRBD1 (5 bases). The length of the CDR3 is 15 residues. Germline values: CDR1 SGDLS, CDR2 YYNGEE. Trimming removed 3 bases from V and 6 bases from J, with 16 bases in between. Full variable domain (rest looked up from reference TRBV9 and TRBJ1-5): DSGVTQTPKHLITATGQRVTLRCSPRSGDLSVYWYQQSLDQGLQFLIQYYNGEERAKGNILERFSAQQFPDLHSELNLSSLELGDSALYFCASSEGGRAGQPQHFGDGTRLSIL.

To note about this clone: Other DNA sequences from this sample encode an identical CDR3 as well. J is TRBJ1-2 and V is TRBV9; no clear D gene. V was shortened by 0 bases and J by 1 base, with 4 bases between the two germline ends. Germline V gives CDR1 SGDLS, CDR2 YYNGEE. CDR3 size: 13 residues. The CDR3 DNA reads as TGTGCCAGCAGCGTAGACAGTAACTATGGCTACACCTTC. Residues: CASSVDSNYGYTF.

The J gene is TRBJ2-7, the V gene TRBV4-1, with 9 bases that match TRBD1. Germline CDR1 reads MGHRA; CDR2 reads YSYEKL. The CDR3 contains 17 residues. The V segment lost 3 bases and the J segment 2 bases; nucleotides outside the gene matches: 11. The CDR3 DNA reads as TGCGCCAGCAGCCAGATGACGGACAGGGGTCATACCTACGAGCAGTACTTC. Protein sequence: CASSQMTDRGHTYEQYF.

This clone was seen more than once but under ten times. The rearrangement links TRBV4-1 to TRBJ2-2; D is perhaps TRBD1 (6 bases). The CDR3 spans 16 residues. CDR1 MGHRA and CDR2 YSYEKL come from the germline V gene. V lost 0 bases to trimming and J lost 5 bases, with 13 bases between them. CDR3 coding DNA: TGCGCCAGCAGCCAAGAACGCAGGGGATTTACCGGGGAGCTGTTTTTT. It encodes CASSQERRGFTGELFF.

A few counts support this clone. The chain combines TRBV3-1 (or the pseudogene TRBV3-2) with TRBJ2-6; D may be TRBD1 (6 bases). The CDR3 extends over 19 amino acids. CDR1 is LGHDT and CDR2 is YNNKEL in the germline V gene (reference sequence). Trimming left V 0 bases short and J 0 bases short, with 15 bases between. DNA for the CDR3: TGTGCCAGCAGCCAAGATCGGGGACACTTCGGCTCTGGGGCCAACGTCCTGACTTTC. As protein: CASSQDRGHFGSGANVLTF.

This chain joins TRBV2 and TRBJ2-4, with 7 bases identical to TRBD1. V was pared by 6 bases and J by 0 bases, with 5 bases of the junction left unmatched. Germline V gives CDR1 SNHLY, CDR2 FYNNEI. The CDR3 is 15 residues long. CDR3 protein: CASRDRILAKNIQYF. The CDR3 nucleotides are TGTGCCAGCAGGGACAGGATTTTAGCCAAAAACATTCAGTACTTC.

The chain employs TRBV25-1 and TRBJ2-5; maybe TRBD1 (7 bases). Germline-derived CDR1 and CDR2 are MGHDK and SYGVNS. Trimming cost V 5 bases and J 5 bases, with 12 bases left between them. The CDR3 spans 13 residues. CDR3 sequence (DNA): TGTGCCAGCAGTCAGGGGGGCCGGGAGACCCAGTACTTC. Protein product: CASSQGGRETQYF.

The chain has TRBV28 and TRBJ1-4; D ambiguous. Trimming shortened V by 3 bases and J by 3 bases, and 11 bases separated the two germline ends. CDR3 length: 15 residues. Germline CDR1 reads MDHEN; CDR2 reads SYDVKM. In DNA, the CDR3 is TGTGCCAGCAGTTTCGGTGGGGAGGCTAATGAAAAACTGTTTTTT. This gives the protein CASSFGGEANEKLFF.

CDR3 residues: CASSFTGQNTEAFF. The CDR3 DNA follows: TGTGCCAGCAGCTTCACAGGACAGAACACTGAAGCTTTCTTT. The chain combines TRBV5-6 with TRBJ1-1; a possible D gene is TRBD1 (5 bases). The V gene's germline CDR1 is SGHDT and CDR2 YYEEEE. The CDR3 is 14 amino acids. V lost 2 bases and J lost 1, with 9 bases in between.

The chain combines TRBV5-1 with TRBJ2-2; a weak D match, TRBD2 (5 bases). Germline CDR1 and CDR2: SGHRS and YFSETQ. The CDR3 is 14 amino acids. V was clipped by 4 bases and J by 5 bases, with 12 bases between them. CDR3 protein: CASSRGLFTGELFF. In DNA form, the CDR3 reads TGCGCCAGCAGCCGAGGACTCTTTACCGGGGAGCTGTTTTTT.

This clone was detected once. The chain is built from TRBV7-9 and TRBJ1-2; D is unresolved. Germline V CDR1 and CDR2: SEHNR, FQNEAQ (reference sequence). This CDR3 spans 16 amino acids. Trimming shortened V by 5 bases and J by 8 bases, and 24 bases separated the two germline ends. In DNA form, the CDR3 reads TGTGCCAGCAGCCGCGAGGAGGATGGACGGAGAGAGGGCTACACCTTC. This translates into CASSREEDGRREGYTF.

The CDR3, as DNA: TGTGCCATCAGCCAAAGCGGGAACACAGATACGCAGTATTTT. The encoded protein is CAISQSGNTDTQYF. The J gene is TRBJ2-3, the V gene TRBV10-3, with TRBD2 matching 7 bases. The CDR3 is 14 residues long. The germline CDR1 and CDR2 sequences are ENHRY and SYGVKD. The V segment lost 6 bases and the J segment 2 bases; nucleotides outside the gene matches: 5.

CDR3 bases: TGCGCCAGCAGCTTGAGAGGCGGGCAGCAGAGGTATAATTCACCCCTCCACTTT. It yields the protein CASSLRGGQQRYNSPLHF. The chain combines TRBV5-1 with TRBJ1-6, with no clear D. The V gene's germline CDR1 is SGHRS and CDR2 YFSETQ. V lost 1 base to trimming and J lost 4 bases, with 18 bases between them. This CDR3 region has 18 residues.

The chain links TRBV19 to TRBJ2-5, with unresolved D. Germline CDR1 is LNHDA and CDR2 is SQIVND (reference sequence). The CDR3 length is 14 residues. V was shortened by 3 bases and J by 1 base, with 9 bases between the two germline ends. CDR3 DNA: TGTGCCAGTAGTATCTCCGGGTCCCAAGAGACCCAGTACTTC. Protein product: CASSISGSQETQYF.

CDR3 residues: CASSLVAGPETQYF. In nucleotides, the CDR3 is TGTGCCAGCAGCTTAGTGGCAGGGCCAGAGACCCAGTACTTC. The genes are TRBV7-9 and TRBJ2-5; a possible D gene is TRBD1 (5 bases). The CDR3 length is 14 residues. Per the germline V gene, CDR1 is SEHNR and CDR2 is FQNEAQ (reference sequence). V shed 1 base and J shed 4 bases, with 10 bases lying between them.

The gene calls are TRBV7-3 and TRBJ2-3, with 7 bases fitting TRBD2. The V segment lost 1 base and the J segment 4 bases; nucleotides outside the gene matches: 5. CDR1 is SGHTA and CDR2 is FQGTGA in the germline V gene. The CDR3 has 15 amino acids. CDR3 sequence reads: CASSLSGLVSDTQYF. Written as DNA, the CDR3 is TGTGCCAGCAGCTTAAGCGGACTAGTCTCAGATACGCAGTATTTT. The whole variable domain, filled in from reference TRBV7-3 and TRBJ2-3, reads GAGVSQTPSNKVTEKGKYVELRCDPISGHTALYWYRQSLGQGPEFLIYFQGTGAADDSGLPNDRFFAVRPEGSVSTLKIQRTERGDSAVYLCASSLSGLVSDTQYFGPGTRLTVL.

This rearrangement joins TRBV4-1 to TRBJ1-1; no clear D gene. With 4 bases removed from V and 1 base from J, the gap between germline ends came to 10 bases. The length of the CDR3 is 14 residues. CDR1 is MGHRA and CDR2 is YSYEKL in the germline V gene. CDR3 bases: TGCGCCAGCAGCCGGGTCGGAGGGAACACTGAAGCTTTCTTT. Protein product: CASSRVGGNTEAFF.